The TCR beta chain described here comes from a study of T cell repertoires in cytomegalovirus infection. The overall study: Evidence of both CMV infection and a matching HLA type came from public TCR beta signatures. General observations from the study: Of the TCR beta families, the public ones yielded a cumulative frequency that identified carriers of CMV plus the relevant HLA. In two of eight donors, the top clonotype was HLA-C-restricted CMV-specific.

The CDR3 is 16 amino acids. Losses at the gene ends were 0 bases for V and 2 bases for J; bases not matched to a gene: 7. Germline V gives CDR1 LGHNA, CDR2 YNFKEQ. In this sample, this clonotype turned up many times. Its antigen is currently unknown. MiXCR was run by TCRdb on the reads, yielding one entry per CDR3 protein. This table holds 560,000 or so distinct CDR3 sequences, approximately 15% found once. This chain joins TRBV4-2 and TRBJ2-7; 7 nucleotides align to TRBD2. The receptor comes from a human donor in good health (CMV status not recorded). Some clones in this sample may be carry-over from other donors' samples. The sample taken for sequencing was CD8+ T cells from PBMCs. CDR3 sequence reads: CASSQDLASGAYEQYF. The CDR3 region has the DNA TGTGCCAGCAGCCAAGATTTGGCTAGCGGAGCCTACGAGCAGTACTTC.